The sample holds one count of the clone carrying this T cell receptor beta chain. The data belong to a study of T cell changes during pregnancy in multiple sclerosis. The trim removed 4 bases at V and 9 bases at J, leaving 12 bases unmatched. The CDR3 is 15 amino acids. Germline V gene sequence: CDR1 SGHTA, CDR2 FQGTGA. The data were produced by immunoSEQ multiplex PCR, yet TCRdb's version contains in-frame clones alone and is incomplete. This table has some 28,000 clones, around 89% appearing once. This clonotype was obtained from a female donor in good health, enrolled as a control in a pregnancy study. The sample consisted of CD4+ T cells from peripheral blood mononuclear cells, taken in the first trimester of pregnancy. The chain combines TRBV7-3 with TRBJ2-1; TRBD2 matches 7 bases. The CDR3 sequence: CASSSGLVGTSEQFF. The CDR3 DNA reads as TGTGCCAGCAGCTCCGGACTAGTGGGGACCTCTGAGCAGTTCTTC. The entire variable domain, with the rest obtained from reference TRBV7-3 and TRBJ2-1, is as follows: GAGVSQTPSNKVTEKGKYVELRCDPISGHTALYWYRQSLGQGPEFLIYFQGTGAADDSGLPNDRFFAVRPEGSVSTLKIQRTERGDSAVYLCASSSGLVGTSEQFFGPGTRLTVL.